These T cell receptor beta chains were read from a single sample in a study of blood T cell repertoires in COVID-19. Only in-frame clones appear in the TCRdb table, and some are missing; sequencing was by immunoSEQ multiplex PCR. The sample includes about 480,000 clones, about 91% of them seen just once. The sample consisted of peripheral blood. These receptors were taken from a man aged 18-30 years with COVID-19, enrolled during active disease. Each CDR3 is given with its conserved first and last residue.

cdr3_aa	v_call	j_call
CASSLPGQLTQPPNQPQHF	TRBV23-1	TRBJ1-5
CASSRKYQRGGKHNEQFF	TRBV6-6	TRBJ2-1
CASSYSRGSGANVLTF	TRBV6-2/TRBV6-3	TRBJ2-6
CASSQKAGVEAFF	TRBV4-1	TRBJ1-1
CASLDRSSYEQYF	TRBV19	TRBJ2-7
CASSWDTGEAFF	TRBV10-1	TRBJ1-1
CASSVSDHGGVGTDTQYF	TRBV9	TRBJ2-3
CASCSGATNEKLFF	TRBV5-1	TRBJ1-4
CASSFSGREGTDTQYF	TRBV2	TRBJ2-3
CASSQDSGRAFSGELFF	TRBV6-4	TRBJ2-2
CATSDSFTSGTYNEQFF	TRBV24-1	TRBJ2-1
CASSLAGAETQYF	TRBV7-9	TRBJ2-5
CASRDRDPTLSDF	TRBV2	TRBJ2-7
CASSTTGTGNHEQYF	TRBV6-2/TRBV6-3	TRBJ2-7
CAWKNDLLWTGGFNNEQFF	TRBV30	TRBJ2-1
CASAVRGVRTDTQYF	TRBV19	TRBJ2-3
CSALDREEAFF	TRBV20-1	TRBJ1-1
CASSIGASLGAQWETQYF	TRBV19	TRBJ2-5
CASSLPGQGMGVTGELFF	TRBV5-6	TRBJ2-2
CASSLWVGRVDTEAFF	TRBV5-8	TRBJ1-1
CASSPPGRPETQYF	TRBV3-1/TRBV3-2	TRBJ2-5
CASSQEGGWTYGYTF	TRBV3-1/TRBV3-2	TRBJ1-2
CASSPGLAEGLAQYF	TRBV9	TRBJ2-5
CASSQVEGVAEAFF	TRBV4-2	TRBJ1-1
CASSGTGAGNTIYF	TRBV2	TRBJ1-3
CASCPDSANTGELFF	TRBV6-5	TRBJ2-2
CASSQVLTSGGPRPDTQYF	TRBV3-1/TRBV3-2	TRBJ2-3
CASSFGGVNTEAFF	TRBV11-2	TRBJ1-1
CASSLEAGETQYF	TRBV5-1	TRBJ2-5
CASSGTGGVETQYF	TRBV25-1	TRBJ2-5
CASSISPGTYNEQFF	TRBV19	TRBJ2-1
CASLEGQNTDTQYF	TRBV2	TRBJ2-3
CASSHLDRGHGYTF	TRBV11-2	TRBJ1-2